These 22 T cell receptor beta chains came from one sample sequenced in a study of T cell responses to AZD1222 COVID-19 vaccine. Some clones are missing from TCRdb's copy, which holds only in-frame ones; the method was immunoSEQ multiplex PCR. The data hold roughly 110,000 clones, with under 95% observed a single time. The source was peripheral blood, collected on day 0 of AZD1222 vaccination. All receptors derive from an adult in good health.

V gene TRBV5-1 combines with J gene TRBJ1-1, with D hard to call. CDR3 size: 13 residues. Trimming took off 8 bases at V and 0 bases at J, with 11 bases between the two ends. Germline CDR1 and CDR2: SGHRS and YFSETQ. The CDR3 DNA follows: TGCGCCAGTTCGGGTCAAATGAACACTGAAGCTTTCTTT. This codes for CASSGQMNTEAFF.

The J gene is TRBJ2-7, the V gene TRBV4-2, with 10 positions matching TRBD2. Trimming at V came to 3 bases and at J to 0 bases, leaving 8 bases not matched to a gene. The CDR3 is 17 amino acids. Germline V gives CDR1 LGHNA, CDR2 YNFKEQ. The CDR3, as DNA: TGTGCCAGCAGCCACACTAGCGGGGAGACAATCTCCTACGAGCAGTACTTC. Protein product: CASSHTSGETISYEQYF.

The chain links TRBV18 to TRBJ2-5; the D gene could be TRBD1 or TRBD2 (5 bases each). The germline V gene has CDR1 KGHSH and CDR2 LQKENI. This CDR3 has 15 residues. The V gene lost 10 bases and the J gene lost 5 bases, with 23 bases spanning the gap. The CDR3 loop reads CATISGSGPRETQYF. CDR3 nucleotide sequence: TGTGCCACCATCAGCGGTTCAGGGCCGCGCGAGACCCAGTACTTC.

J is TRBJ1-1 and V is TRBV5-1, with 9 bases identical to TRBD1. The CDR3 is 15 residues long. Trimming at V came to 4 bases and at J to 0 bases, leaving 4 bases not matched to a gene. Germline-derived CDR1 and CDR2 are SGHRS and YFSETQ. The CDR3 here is CASSAWDRVNTEAFF. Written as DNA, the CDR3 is TGCGCCAGCAGCGCCTGGGACAGGGTGAACACTGAAGCTTTCTTT.

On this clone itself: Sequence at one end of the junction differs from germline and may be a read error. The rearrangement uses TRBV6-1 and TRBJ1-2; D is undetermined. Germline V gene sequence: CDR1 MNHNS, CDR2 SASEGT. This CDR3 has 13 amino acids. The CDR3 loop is CASREGRSYGYTF. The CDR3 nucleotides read TGTGCCAGCAGGGAAGGACGGTCCTATGGCTACACCTTC.

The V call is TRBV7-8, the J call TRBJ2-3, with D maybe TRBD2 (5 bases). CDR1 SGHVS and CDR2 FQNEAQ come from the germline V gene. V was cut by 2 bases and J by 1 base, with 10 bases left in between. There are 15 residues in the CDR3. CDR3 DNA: TGTGCCAGCAGCTTATGGAGAGCGGGCACAGATACGCAGTATTTT. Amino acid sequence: CASSLWRAGTDTQYF.

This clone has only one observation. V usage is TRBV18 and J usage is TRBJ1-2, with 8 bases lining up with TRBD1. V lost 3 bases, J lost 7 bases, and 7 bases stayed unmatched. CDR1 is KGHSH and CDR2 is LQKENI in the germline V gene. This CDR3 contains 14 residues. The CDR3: CASSPTGQGSGYTF. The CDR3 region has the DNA TGTGCCAGCTCACCTACCGGACAGGGCTCTGGCTACACCTTC.

DNA for the CDR3: TGTGCCAGCAGCCCGGGACAGGGCAATGGCTATGGCTACACCTTC. Its protein product is CASSPGQGNGYGYTF. The V call is TRBV5-4, the J call TRBJ1-2; 9 nucleotides agree with TRBD1. J gave up 4 bases and V 4 bases, and 8 bases lay outside the gene matches. This CDR3 is 15 amino acids long. Germline CDR1 and CDR2: SGHNT and YYREEE (reference sequence).

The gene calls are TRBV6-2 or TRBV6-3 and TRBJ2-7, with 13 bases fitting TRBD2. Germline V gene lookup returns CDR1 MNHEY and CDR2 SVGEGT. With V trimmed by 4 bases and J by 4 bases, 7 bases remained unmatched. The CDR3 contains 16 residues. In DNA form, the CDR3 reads TGTGCCAGCAGTTTTCCTGAGGGACTAGCGGGGTACGAGCAGTACTTC. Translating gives CASSFPEGLAGYEQYF.

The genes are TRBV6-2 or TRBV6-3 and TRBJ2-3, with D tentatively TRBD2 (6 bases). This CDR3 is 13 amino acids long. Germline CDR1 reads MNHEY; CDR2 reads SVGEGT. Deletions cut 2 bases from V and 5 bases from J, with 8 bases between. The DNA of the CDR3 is TGTGCCAGCAGTTACGCGGGACGAGATACGCAGTATTTT. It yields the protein CASSYAGRDTQYF.

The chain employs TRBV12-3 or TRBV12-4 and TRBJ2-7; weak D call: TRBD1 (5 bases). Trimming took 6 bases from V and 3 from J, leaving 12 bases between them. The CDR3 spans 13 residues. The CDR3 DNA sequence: TGTGCCAGCAGACCTACAGACAGCTACGAGCAGTACTTC. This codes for CASRPTDSYEQYF.

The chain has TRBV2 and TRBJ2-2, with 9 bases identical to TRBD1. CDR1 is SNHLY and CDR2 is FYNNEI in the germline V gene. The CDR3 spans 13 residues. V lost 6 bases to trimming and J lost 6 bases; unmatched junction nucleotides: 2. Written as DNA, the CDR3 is TGTGCCAGCAGGGGACAGGGTGCCGGGGAGCTGTTTTTT. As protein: CASRGQGAGELFF. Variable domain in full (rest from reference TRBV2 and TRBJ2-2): EPEVTQTPSHQVTQMGQEVILRCVPISNHLYFYWYRQILGQKVEFLVSFYNNEISEKSEIFDDQFSVERPDGSNFTLKIRSTKLEDSAMYFCASRGQGAGELFFGEGSRLTVL.

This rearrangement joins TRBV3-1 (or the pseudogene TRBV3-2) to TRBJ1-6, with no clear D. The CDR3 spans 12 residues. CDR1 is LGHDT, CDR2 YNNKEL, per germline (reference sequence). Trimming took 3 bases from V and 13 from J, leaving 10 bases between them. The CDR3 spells CASSQGPIPLHF. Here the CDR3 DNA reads TGTGCCAGCAGCCAGGGTCCGATTCCCCTCCACTTT.

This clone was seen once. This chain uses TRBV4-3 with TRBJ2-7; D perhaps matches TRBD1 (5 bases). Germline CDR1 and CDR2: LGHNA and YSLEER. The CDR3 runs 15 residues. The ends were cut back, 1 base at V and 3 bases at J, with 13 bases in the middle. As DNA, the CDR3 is TGCGCCAGCAGCCAAGTTACAGGAGTAGGCTACGAGCAGTACTTC. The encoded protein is CASSQVTGVGYEQYF.

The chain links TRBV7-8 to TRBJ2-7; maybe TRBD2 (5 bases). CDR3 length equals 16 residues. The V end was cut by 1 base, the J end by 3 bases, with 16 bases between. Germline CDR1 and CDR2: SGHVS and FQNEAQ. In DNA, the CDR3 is TGTGCCAGCAGCTTAGGGTTAGGGCTAGCTGGCTACGAGCAGTACTTC. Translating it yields CASSLGLGLAGYEQYF.

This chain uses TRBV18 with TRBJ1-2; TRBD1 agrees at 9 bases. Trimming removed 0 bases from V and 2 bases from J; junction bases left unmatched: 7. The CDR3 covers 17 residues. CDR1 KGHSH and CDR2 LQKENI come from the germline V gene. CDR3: CASSPPGGTGLNYGYTF. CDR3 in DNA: TGTGCCAGCTCACCACCGGGGGGGACAGGGCTGAACTATGGCTACACCTTC.

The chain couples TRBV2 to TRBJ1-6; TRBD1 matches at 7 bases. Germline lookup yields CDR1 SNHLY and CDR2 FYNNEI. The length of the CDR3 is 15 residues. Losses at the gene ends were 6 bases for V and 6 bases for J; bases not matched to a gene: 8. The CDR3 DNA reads TGTGCCAGCAGGCCCACCGACAGGGCTAATTCACCCCTCCACTTT. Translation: CASRPTDRANSPLHF.

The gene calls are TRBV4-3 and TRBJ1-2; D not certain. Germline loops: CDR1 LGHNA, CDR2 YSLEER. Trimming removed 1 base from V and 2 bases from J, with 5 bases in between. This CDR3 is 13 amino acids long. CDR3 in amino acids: CASSQVQNYGYTF. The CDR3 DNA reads TGCGCCAGCAGCCAAGTGCAGAACTATGGCTACACCTTC.

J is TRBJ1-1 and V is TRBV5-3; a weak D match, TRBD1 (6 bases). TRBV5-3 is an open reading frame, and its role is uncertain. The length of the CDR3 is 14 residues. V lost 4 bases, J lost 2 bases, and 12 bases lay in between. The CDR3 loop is CARSPGVGNTEAFF. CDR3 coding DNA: TGTGCCAGAAGCCCAGGGGTGGGAAACACTGAAGCTTTCTTT.

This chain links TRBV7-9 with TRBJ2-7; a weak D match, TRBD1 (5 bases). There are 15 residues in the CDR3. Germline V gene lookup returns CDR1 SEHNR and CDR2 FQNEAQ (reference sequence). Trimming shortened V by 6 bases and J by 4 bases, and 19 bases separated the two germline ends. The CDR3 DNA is TGTGCCAGCAGTCCAGGACACAAAGGCCCATACGAGCAGTACTTC. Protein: CASSPGHKGPYEQYF.

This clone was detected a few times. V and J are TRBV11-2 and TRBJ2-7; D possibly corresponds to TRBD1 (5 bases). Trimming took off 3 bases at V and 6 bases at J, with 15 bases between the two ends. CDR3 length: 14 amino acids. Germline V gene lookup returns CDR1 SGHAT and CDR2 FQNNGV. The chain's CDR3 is CASSLAGQPGEQYF. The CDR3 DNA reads TGTGCCAGCAGCTTGGCAGGGCAGCCGGGCGAGCAGTACTTC.

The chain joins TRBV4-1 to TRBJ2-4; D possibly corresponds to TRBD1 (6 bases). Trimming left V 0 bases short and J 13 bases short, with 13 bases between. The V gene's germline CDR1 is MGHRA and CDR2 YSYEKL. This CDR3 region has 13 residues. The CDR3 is CASSQDRQAQQYF. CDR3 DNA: TGCGCCAGCAGCCAAGATCGACAGGCGCAACAGTACTTC.